This T cell receptor beta chain originates from a study of post-analysis software for immune sequencing data. Turning to the study itself: Included courses were relapsing-remitting and secondary progressive multiple sclerosis; progressive-relapsing multiple sclerosis was also included.

Comments on this clonotype: What it binds is not known.

Each TCR beta cDNA library carried unique molecular identifiers. Yield was roughly 0.5 million cDNA molecules from around 1 to 9.1 million T cells. TCRdb reprocessed the PCR reads with MiXCR, giving one entry per CDR3 protein. The top ten clones hold 13% of a sample with roughly 410,000 distinct CDR3 sequences, about a third of them seen once. Findings and caveats of the study: By F measure, samples from a shared preparation batch strongly co-clustered. Five or six TRBV segments, TRBV5-6, TRBV5-1 and TRBV20-1 among them, were found more frequent in patients than controls. For normalized Chao1 diversity, multiple sclerosis patients scored significantly lower than controls did.

The V gene's germline CDR1 is DFQATT and CDR2 SNEGSKA (reference sequence). V dropped 6 bases and J dropped 4; count of bases not matched to a gene: 11. The CDR3 runs 15 residues. The sequencing input was blood. The V gene is TRBV20-1, the J gene TRBJ2-1, with 8 bases matching TRBD2. This TCR was sampled from a girl under 18 with multiple sclerosis. The CDR3 coding sequence is TGCAGTGCAAGCGGGAGTAGCGGCTTTTACAATGAGCAGTTCTTC. It is translated as CSASGSSGFYNEQFF.